Listed below are T cell receptor beta chains from one sample, sequenced in a study of blood T cell repertoires in COVID-19. Only in-frame clones appear in the TCRdb table, and some are missing; sequencing was by immunoSEQ multiplex PCR. Of nearly 350,000 clones listed, almost 90% were seen once; the top ten hold about 6.7%. The sequencing input was peripheral blood. These receptors were taken from a woman in her seventies with COVID-19, enrolled during active disease. The CDR3 runs from the conserved cysteine through the conserved F or W. Fields, in order: clone size, D gene, J gene, V gene, CDR3 protein, CDR3 DNA. A D gene is named only where the DNA matches it firmly. Size is stated for part of the rows, as once, few or many counts, or as a class when the clone is expanded.

clone size: .; D gene: .; J gene: TRBJ2-7; V gene: TRBV15; CDR3 protein: CATSRANGVYEQYF; CDR3 DNA: TGTGCCACCAGCAGAGCAAACGGGGTCTACGAGCAGTACTTC
clone size: few; D gene: .; J gene: TRBJ1-3; V gene: TRBV30; CDR3 protein: CAWSEGDGNTIYF; CDR3 DNA: TGTGCCTGGAGTGAAGGGGATGGAAACACCATATATTTT
clone size: .; D gene: .; J gene: TRBJ1-2; V gene: TRBV6-5; CDR3 protein: CASRTEGSDYGYTF; CDR3 DNA: TGTGCCAGCAGGACGGAGGGCAGTGACTATGGCTACACCTTC
clone size: once; D gene: .; J gene: TRBJ1-2; V gene: TRBV7-9; CDR3 protein: CASSPTGGHYGYTF; CDR3 DNA: TGTGCCAGCAGCCCGACGGGGGGCCACTATGGCTACACCTTC
clone size: .; D gene: TRBD2; J gene: TRBJ2-1; V gene: TRBV6-2/TRBV6-3; CDR3 protein: CASSLAGGHEQFF; CDR3 DNA: TGTGCCAGCAGTCTAGCGGGGGGCCATGAGCAGTTCTTC
clone size: .; D gene: .; J gene: TRBJ1-6; V gene: TRBV12-3/TRBV12-4; CDR3 protein: CASTDSSLTALHF; CDR3 DNA: TGTGCCAGCACCGACAGTTCCCTCACGGCCCTCCACTTT
clone size: .; D gene: .; J gene: TRBJ1-2; V gene: TRBV28; CDR3 protein: CASSFPSNYGYTF; CDR3 DNA: TGTGCCAGCAGTTTCCCCTCTAACTATGGCTACACCTTC
clone size: .; D gene: .; J gene: TRBJ2-5; V gene: TRBV6-2/TRBV6-3; CDR3 protein: CASSSFFEETQYF; CDR3 DNA: TGTGCCAGCAGTTCTTTTTTTGAAGAGACCCAGTACTTC
clone size: once; D gene: .; J gene: TRBJ1-6; V gene: TRBV5-1; CDR3 protein: CASSLGDINSPLHF; CDR3 DNA: TGCGCCAGCAGCTTAGGGGACATTAATTCACCCCTCCACTTT
clone size: once; D gene: .; J gene: TRBJ1-2; V gene: TRBV29-1; CDR3 protein: CSVRQFPGYTF; CDR3 DNA: TGCAGCGTTAGACAATTCCCTGGCTACACCTTC
clone size: .; D gene: .; J gene: TRBJ2-3; V gene: TRBV5-1; CDR3 protein: CASSLGGHTDTQYF; CDR3 DNA: TGCGCCAGCAGCTTGGGGGGGCACACAGATACGCAGTATTTT
clone size: .; D gene: .; J gene: TRBJ1-2; V gene: TRBV10-1; CDR3 protein: CASSAGSGSDECILYYGYTF; CDR3 DNA: TGCGCCAGCAGCGCCGGGTCAGGGTCGGACGAGTGCATCCTTTACTATGGCTACACCTTC
clone size: .; D gene: .; J gene: TRBJ2-7; V gene: TRBV11-2; CDR3 protein: CASSFLWESYEQYF; CDR3 DNA: TGTGCCAGCAGCTTTTTATGGGAGTCCTACGAGCAGTACTTC
clone size: few; D gene: TRBD1; J gene: TRBJ1-2; V gene: TRBV11-2; CDR3 protein: CASSFDRANYGYTF; CDR3 DNA: TGTGCCAGCAGCTTCGACAGGGCAAACTATGGCTACACCTTC
clone size: .; D gene: .; J gene: TRBJ1-5; V gene: TRBV7-2; CDR3 protein: CASSYGENQPQHF; CDR3 DNA: TGTGCCAGCAGCTACGGAGAAAATCAGCCCCAGCATTTT
clone size: .; D gene: .; J gene: TRBJ2-3; V gene: TRBV10-1; CDR3 protein: CASRTGDTQYF; CDR3 DNA: TGCGCCAGCAGAACTGGAGATACGCAGTATTTT
clone size: .; D gene: .; J gene: TRBJ1-2; V gene: TRBV6-1; CDR3 protein: CASSETVNYGYTF; CDR3 DNA: TGTGCCAGCAGTGAGACAGTTAACTATGGCTACACCTTC
clone size: .; D gene: .; J gene: TRBJ1-4; V gene: TRBV6-6; CDR3 protein: CASSPRDEKLFF; CDR3 DNA: TGTGCCAGCAGCCCTCGCGATGAAAAACTGTTTTTT
clone size: .; D gene: TRBD2; J gene: TRBJ2-1; V gene: TRBV30; CDR3 protein: CAWNPGLAGNEQFF; CDR3 DNA: TGTGCCTGGAATCCGGGACTAGCCGGCAATGAGCAGTTCTTC
clone size: .; D gene: TRBD1; J gene: TRBJ1-6; V gene: TRBV9; CDR3 protein: CASSANRGQGSPLHF; CDR3 DNA: TGTGCCAGCAGCGCTAACAGGGGGCAGGGTTCACCCCTCCACTTT
clone size: .; D gene: TRBD2; J gene: TRBJ2-5; V gene: TRBV2; CDR3 protein: CASSGLAGKETQYF; CDR3 DNA: TGTGCCAGCAGTGGGCTAGCGGGTAAAGAGACCCAGTACTTC
clone size: few; D gene: TRBD1; J gene: TRBJ1-2; V gene: TRBV6-2/TRBV6-3; CDR3 protein: CASSYSETGGNYGYTF; CDR3 DNA: TGTGCCAGCAGTTACTCGGAGACAGGGGGCAACTATGGCTACACCTTC
clone size: .; D gene: .; J gene: TRBJ1-1; V gene: TRBV29-1; CDR3 protein: CSSITGTEAFF; CDR3 DNA: TGCAGCTCAATAACAGGGACTGAAGCTTTCTTT
clone size: .; D gene: TRBD1; J gene: TRBJ2-5; V gene: TRBV30; CDR3 protein: CAWRDRGGVETQYF; CDR3 DNA: TGTGCCTGGAGGGACAGGGGAGGGGTGGAGACCCAGTACTTC